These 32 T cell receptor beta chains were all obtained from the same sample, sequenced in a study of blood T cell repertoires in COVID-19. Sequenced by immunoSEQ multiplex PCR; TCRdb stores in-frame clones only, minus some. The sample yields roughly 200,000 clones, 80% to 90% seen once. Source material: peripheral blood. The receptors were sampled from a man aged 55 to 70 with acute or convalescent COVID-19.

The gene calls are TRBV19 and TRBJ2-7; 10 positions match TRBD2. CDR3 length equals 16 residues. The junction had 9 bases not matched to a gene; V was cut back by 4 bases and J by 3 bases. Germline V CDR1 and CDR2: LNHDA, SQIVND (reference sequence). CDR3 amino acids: CASSKGTSVNVYEQYF. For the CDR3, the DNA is TGTGCCAGTAGTAAGGGGACTAGCGTAAACGTCTACGAGCAGTACTTC. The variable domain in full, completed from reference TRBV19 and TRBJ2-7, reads DGGITQSPKYLFRKEGQNVTLSCEQNLNHDAMYWYRQDPGQGLRLIYYSQIVNDFQKGDIAEGYSVSREKKESFPLTVTSAQKNPTAFYLCASSKGTSVNVYEQYFGPGTRLTVT.

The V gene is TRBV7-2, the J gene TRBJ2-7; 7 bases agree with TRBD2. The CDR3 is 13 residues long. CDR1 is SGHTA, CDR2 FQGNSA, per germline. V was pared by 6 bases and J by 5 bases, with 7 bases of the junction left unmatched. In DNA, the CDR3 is TGTGCCAGCAGGGACGCGGGGGTCCACGAGCAGTACTTC. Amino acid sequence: CASRDAGVHEQYF.

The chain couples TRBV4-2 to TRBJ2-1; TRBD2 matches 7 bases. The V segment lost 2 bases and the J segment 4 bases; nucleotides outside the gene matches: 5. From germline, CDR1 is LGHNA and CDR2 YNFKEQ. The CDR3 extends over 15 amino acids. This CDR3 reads CASSQTRGEYNEQFF. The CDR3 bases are TGTGCCAGCAGCCAAACCCGGGGGGAGTACAATGAGCAGTTCTTC.

DNA of the CDR3: TGTGCCAGCAGCTTGGGGGGCGGTGGGGCCAACGTCCTGACTTTC. It specifies CASSLGGGGANVLTF. The V gene is TRBV5-4, the J gene TRBJ2-6; tentative D call: TRBD1 (5 bases). From germline, CDR1 is SGHNT and CDR2 YYREEE (reference sequence). V gave up 0 bases and J gave up 3 bases, with 7 bases separating them. This CDR3 comprises 15 residues.

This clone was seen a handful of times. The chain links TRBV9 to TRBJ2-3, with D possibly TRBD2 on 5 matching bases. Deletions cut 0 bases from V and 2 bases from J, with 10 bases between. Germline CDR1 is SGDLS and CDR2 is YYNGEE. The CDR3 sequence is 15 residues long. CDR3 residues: CASSVAKRITDTQYF. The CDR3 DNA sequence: TGTGCCAGCAGCGTAGCAAAGCGGATCACAGATACGCAGTATTTT.

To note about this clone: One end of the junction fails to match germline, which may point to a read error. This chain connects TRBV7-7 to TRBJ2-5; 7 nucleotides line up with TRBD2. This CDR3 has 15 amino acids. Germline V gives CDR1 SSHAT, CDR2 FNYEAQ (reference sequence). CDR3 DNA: TGTGCTAGCAGCTCTGGGGCAGGGAGGGGAGAGACCCAGTACTTC. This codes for CASSSGAGRGETQYF.

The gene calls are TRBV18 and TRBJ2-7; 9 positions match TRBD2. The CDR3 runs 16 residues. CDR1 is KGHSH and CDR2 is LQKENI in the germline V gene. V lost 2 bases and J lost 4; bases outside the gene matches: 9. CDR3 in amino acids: CASSPSVAGVLYEQYF. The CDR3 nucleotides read TGTGCCAGCTCACCATCCGTAGCGGGAGTACTTTACGAGCAGTACTTC.

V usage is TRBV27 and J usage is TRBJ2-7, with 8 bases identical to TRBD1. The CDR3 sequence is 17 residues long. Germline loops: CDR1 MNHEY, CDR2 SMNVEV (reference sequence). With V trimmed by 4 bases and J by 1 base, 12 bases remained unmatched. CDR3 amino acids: CASSYQGQGTASYEQYF. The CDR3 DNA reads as TGTGCCAGCAGTTACCAAGGACAGGGAACTGCTTCCTACGAGCAGTACTTC.

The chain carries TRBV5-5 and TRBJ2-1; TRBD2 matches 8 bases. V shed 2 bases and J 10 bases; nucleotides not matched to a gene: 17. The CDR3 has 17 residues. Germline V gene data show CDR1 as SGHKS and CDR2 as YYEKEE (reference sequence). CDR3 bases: TGTGCCAGCAGCTTCCAACAATCGGGAGGGGGAATTAGGGAGCAGTTCTTC. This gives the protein CASSFQQSGGGIREQFF.

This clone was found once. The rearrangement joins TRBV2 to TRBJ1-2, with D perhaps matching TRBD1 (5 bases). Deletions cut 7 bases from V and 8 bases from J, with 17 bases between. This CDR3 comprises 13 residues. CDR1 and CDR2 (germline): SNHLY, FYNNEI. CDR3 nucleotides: TGTGCCAGCATGGCGCAATGGGGCACAGGCTACACCTTC. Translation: CASMAQWGTGYTF.

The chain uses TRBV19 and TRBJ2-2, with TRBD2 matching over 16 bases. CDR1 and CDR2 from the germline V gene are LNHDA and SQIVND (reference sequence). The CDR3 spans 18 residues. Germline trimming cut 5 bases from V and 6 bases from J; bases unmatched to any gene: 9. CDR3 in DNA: TGTGCCAGTAGTTCGCACCCGGGGACTAGCGGGAGGGCCGGGGAGCTGTTTTTT. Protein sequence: CASSSHPGTSGRAGELFF.

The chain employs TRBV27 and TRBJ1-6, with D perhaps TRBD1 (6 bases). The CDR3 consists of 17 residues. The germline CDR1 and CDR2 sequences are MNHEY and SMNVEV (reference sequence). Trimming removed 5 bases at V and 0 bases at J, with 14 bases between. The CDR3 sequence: CASSTSGGSSYNSPLHF. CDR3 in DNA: TGTGCCAGCAGTACCTCGGGGGGCAGCTCCTATAATTCACCCCTCCACTTT.

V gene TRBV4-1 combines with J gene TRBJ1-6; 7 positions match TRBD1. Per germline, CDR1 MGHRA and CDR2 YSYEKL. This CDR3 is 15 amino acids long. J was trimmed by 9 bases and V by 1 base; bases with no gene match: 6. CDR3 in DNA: TGCGCCAGCAGCCAAGGACAGGGCCTGCGTTCACCCCTCCACTTT. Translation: CASSQGQGLRSPLHF.

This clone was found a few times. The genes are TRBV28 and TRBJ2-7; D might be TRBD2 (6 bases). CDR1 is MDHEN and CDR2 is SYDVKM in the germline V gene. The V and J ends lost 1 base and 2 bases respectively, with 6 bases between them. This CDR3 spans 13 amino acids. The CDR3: CASSLSGAYEQYF. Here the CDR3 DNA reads TGTGCCAGCAGTTTATCGGGGGCCTACGAGCAGTACTTC.

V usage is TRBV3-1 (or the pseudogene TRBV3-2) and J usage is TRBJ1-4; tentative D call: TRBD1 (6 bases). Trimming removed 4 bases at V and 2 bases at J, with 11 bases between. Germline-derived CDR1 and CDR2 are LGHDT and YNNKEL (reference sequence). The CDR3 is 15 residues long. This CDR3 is CASSRTDGTNEKLFF. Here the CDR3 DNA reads TGTGCCAGCAGCCGGACAGACGGGACTAATGAAAAACTGTTTTTT.

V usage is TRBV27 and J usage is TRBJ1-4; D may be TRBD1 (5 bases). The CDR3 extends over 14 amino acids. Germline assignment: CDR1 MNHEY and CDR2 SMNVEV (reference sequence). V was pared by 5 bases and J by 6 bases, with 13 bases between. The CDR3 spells CASSGHGGDEKLFF. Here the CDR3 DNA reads TGTGCCAGCAGTGGACACGGCGGGGATGAAAAACTGTTTTTT.

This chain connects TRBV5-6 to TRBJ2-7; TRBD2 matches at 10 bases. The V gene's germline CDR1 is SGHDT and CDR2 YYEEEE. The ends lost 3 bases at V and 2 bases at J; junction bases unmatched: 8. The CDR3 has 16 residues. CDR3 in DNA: TGTGCCAGCAGCTCCGTGACTAGCGGGTTTACCTACGAGCAGTACTTC. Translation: CASSSVTSGFTYEQYF.

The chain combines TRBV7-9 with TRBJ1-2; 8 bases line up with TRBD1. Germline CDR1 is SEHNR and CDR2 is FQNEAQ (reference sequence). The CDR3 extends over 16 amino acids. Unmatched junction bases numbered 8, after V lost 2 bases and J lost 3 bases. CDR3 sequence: CASSLPDRANDYGYTF. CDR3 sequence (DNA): TGTGCCAGCAGCTTACCGGACAGGGCTAATGACTATGGCTACACCTTC.

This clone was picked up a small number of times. CDR3 bases: TGTGCCAGTAGTAGCGGACTAGCGTTGACCTACAATGAGCAGTTCTTC. Protein sequence: CASSSGLALTYNEQFF. J is TRBJ2-1 and V is TRBV19, with 9 bases fitting TRBD2. CDR3 size: 16 residues. After removal of 4 bases from V and 2 bases from J, the junction contained 6 bases not matched to a gene. Per germline, CDR1 LNHDA and CDR2 SQIVND (reference sequence). Full variable domain (remainder filled in from reference TRBV19 and TRBJ2-1): DGGITQSPKYLFRKEGQNVTLSCEQNLNHDAMYWYRQDPGQGLRLIYYSQIVNDFQKGDIAEGYSVSREKKESFPLTVTSAQKNPTAFYLCASSSGLALTYNEQFFGPGTRLTVL.

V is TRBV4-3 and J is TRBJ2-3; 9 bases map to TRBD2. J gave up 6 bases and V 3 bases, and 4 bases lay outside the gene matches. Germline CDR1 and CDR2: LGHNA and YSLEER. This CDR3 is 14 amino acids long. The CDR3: CASSQGLARDTQYF. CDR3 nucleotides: TGCGCCAGCAGCCAGGGACTAGCAAGGGATACGCAGTATTTT.

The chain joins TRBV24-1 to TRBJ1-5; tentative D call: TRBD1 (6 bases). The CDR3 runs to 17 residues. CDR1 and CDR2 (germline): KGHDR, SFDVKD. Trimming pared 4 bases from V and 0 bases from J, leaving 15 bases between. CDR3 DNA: TGTGCCACCAGTGACGCCCGGGACATCGATAGCAATCAGCCCCAGCATTTT. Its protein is CATSDARDIDSNQPQHF.

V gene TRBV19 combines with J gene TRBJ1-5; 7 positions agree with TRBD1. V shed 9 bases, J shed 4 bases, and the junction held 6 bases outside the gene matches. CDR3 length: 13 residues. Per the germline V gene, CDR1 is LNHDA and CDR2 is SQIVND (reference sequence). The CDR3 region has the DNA TGTGCCAGCCAGGGGGTAGGGAATCAGCCCCAGCATTTT. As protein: CASQGVGNQPQHF.

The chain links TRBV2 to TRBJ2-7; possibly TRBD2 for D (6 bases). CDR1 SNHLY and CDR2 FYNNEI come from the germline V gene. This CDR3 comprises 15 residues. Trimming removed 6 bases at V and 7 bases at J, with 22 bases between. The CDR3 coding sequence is TGTGCCAGCAGCCGGGACTTCCCAGCGTTCAGTGAGCAGTACTTC. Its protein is CASSRDFPAFSEQYF.

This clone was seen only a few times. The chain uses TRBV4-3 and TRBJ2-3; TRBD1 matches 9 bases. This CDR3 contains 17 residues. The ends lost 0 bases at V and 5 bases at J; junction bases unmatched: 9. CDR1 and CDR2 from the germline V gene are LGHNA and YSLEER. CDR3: CASSQDWGTGRVDTQYF. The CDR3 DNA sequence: TGCGCCAGCAGCCAAGATTGGGGGACAGGGCGGGTAGATACGCAGTATTTT.

The CDR3 here is CASTKSMTGGVRTGELFF. In nucleotides, the CDR3 is TGTGCCAGTACCAAATCGATGACAGGGGGCGTGAGAACCGGGGAGCTGTTTTTT. This chain links TRBV19 with TRBJ2-2; TRBD1 matches at 10 bases. CDR1 is LNHDA, CDR2 SQIVND, per germline (reference sequence). The CDR3 runs to 18 residues. The V and J ends lost 7 bases and 5 bases, in that order; junction bases with no gene match: 16.

CDR3 protein: CASSFPGDDYGYTF. CDR3 DNA: TGTGCCAGCAGTTTTCCCGGGGATGACTATGGCTACACCTTC. This sequence joins TRBV28 and TRBJ1-2; D not resolved. V dropped 3 bases and J dropped 3 bases, with 11 bases sitting between them. Germline V CDR1 and CDR2: MDHEN, SYDVKM. The CDR3 covers 14 residues.

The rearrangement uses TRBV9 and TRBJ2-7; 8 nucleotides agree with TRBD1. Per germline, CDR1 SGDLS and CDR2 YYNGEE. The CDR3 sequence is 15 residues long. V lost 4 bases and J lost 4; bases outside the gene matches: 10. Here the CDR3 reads CASSPLETGEYEQYF. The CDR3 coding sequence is TGTGCCAGCAGCCCACTCGAGACAGGGGAGTACGAGCAGTACTTC.

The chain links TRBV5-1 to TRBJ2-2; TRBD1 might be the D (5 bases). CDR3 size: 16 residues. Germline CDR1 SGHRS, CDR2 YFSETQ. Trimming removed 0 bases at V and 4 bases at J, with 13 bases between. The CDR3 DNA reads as TGCGCCAGCAGCTTGGCCACAGGATCCGGCACCGGGGAGCTGTTTTTT. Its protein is CASSLATGSGTGELFF.

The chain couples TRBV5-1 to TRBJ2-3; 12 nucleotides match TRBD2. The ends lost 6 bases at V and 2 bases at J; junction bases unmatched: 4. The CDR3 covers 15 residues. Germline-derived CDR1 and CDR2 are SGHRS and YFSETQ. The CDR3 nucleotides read TGCGCCAGCAACCTAGCGGGAGGGATCACAGATACGCAGTATTTT. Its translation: CASNLAGGITDTQYF.

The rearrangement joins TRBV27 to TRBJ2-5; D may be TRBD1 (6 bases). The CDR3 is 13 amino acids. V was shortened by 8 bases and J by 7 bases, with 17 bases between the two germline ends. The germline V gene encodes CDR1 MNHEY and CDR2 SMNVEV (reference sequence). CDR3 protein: CASSQGSHLTQYF. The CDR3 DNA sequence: TGTGCCAGCTCGCAGGGGTCCCATCTGACCCAGTACTTC.

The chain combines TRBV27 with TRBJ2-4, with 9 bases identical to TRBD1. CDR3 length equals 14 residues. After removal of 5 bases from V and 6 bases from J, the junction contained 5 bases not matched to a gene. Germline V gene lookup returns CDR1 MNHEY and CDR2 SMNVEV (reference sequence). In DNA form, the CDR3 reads TGTGCCAGCAGTATAGGACAGGGGAGAAACATTCAGTACTTC. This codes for CASSIGQGRNIQYF.

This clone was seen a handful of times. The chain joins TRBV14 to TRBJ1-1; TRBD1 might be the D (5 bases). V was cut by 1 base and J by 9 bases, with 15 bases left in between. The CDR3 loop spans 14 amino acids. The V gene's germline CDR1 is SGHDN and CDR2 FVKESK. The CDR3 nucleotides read TGTGCCAGCAGCCAAGGCCAGGGTTGGAGCCAAGCTTTCTTT. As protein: CASSQGQGWSQAFF.